This T cell receptor (beta chain) was captured in a study of T cell responses to AZD1222 COVID-19 vaccine. Profiled with immunoSEQ multiplex PCR; TCRdb holds only in-frame clones, not every one. This table has 75,000 to 90,000 clones, 70% to 90% appearing once. This clone was seen more than once but under ten times. The antigen remains unidentified. The CDR3 covers 15 residues. Germline assignment: CDR1 LNHDA and CDR2 SQIVND (reference sequence). V gave up 3 bases and J gave up 4 bases; unmatched junction bases: 8. General study points: Donor demographics were predominantly white British with a female majority; clonal diversity may be underestimated. Recipients of two AZD1222 doses showed rising Spike-specific TCR breadth and depth. Regions 160-218 and 743-854 held dominance among vaccine-associated CD4 TCRs, which spanned spike. Among those given AZD1222, only six or seven were seropositive at baseline.

The material was peripheral blood, obtained 28 days after the second AZD1222 dose. The chain has TRBV19 and TRBJ1-2, with TRBD1 matching 7 bases. The TCR comes from an adult who received the AZD1222 COVID-19 vaccine. DNA for the CDR3: TGTGCCAGTAGTATTCCGGGACAGCAAAGCTATGGCTACACCTTC. Its protein product is CASSIPGQQSYGYTF.